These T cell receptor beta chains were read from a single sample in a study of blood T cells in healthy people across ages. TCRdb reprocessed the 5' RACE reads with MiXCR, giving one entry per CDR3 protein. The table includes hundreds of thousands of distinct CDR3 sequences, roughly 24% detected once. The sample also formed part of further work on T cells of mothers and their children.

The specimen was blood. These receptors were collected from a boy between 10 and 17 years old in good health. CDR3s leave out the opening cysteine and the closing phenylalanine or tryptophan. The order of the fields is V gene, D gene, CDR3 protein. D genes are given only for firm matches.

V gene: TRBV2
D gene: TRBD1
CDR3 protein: AIHAKGQPRSPLH

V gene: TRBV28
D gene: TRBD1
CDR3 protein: ASEPRGQGSDEQY

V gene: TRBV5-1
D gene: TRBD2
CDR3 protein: ASRESGGAPDTQY

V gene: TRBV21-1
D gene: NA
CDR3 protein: ASSKDYRQGGTGELF

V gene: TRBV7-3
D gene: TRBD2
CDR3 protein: ASSSSGGTTTGELF

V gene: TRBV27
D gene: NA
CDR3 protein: ASSLRPSTEAF

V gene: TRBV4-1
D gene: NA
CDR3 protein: ASRIKRGGVNTEAF

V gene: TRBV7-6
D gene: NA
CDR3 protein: ASSLGLRDSKKETQY

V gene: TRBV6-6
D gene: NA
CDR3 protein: ASQTAHYGYT

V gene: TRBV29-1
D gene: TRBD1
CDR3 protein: SVVRDDRGNTEAF

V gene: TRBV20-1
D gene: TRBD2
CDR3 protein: RASVSLAGGGVETQY

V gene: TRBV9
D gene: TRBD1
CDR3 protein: ASSVGTGGANYGYT

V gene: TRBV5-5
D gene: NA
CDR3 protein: ASSLELKTQY

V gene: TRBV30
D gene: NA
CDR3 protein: AWRAGGAGSPLH

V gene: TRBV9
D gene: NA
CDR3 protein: ASSVDMAGAYSGANVLT

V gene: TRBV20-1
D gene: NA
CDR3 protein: SARDILALNEQF

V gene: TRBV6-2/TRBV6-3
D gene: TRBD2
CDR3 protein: ASSPSSSGGRNEQY

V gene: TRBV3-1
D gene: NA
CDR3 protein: ASSQGKRSYEQY

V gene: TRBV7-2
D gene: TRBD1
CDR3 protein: ASSSQGAIEQY

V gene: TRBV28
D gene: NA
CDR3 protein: ASSSPSGALAKNIQY

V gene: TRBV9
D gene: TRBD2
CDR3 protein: ASSAERLARSYNEQF

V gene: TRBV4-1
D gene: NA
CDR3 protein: ASSHSRGETQY

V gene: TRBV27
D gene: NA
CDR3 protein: ARPPKGTEDSTNEKLF

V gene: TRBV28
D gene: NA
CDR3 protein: ASSATGRDQETQY

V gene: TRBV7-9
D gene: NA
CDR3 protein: ASSFTGLVQETQY

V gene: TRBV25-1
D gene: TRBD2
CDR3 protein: ASSQEGYERGFATKQY

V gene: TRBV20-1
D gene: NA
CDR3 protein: SATAAQETQY

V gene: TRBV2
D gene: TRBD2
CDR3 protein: ASSPEASGYNEQF

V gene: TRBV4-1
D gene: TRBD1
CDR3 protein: ASSQDQGQYNSPLH

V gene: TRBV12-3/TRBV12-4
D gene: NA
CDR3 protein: ASSFTGELS

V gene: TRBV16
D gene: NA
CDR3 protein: ASSQFGSGRNEQF

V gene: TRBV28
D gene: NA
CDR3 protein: ASSLSAGRVKNTIY

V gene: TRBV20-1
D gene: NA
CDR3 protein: SARPDSDTEAF

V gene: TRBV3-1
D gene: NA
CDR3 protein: ASSPSSGAYEQY

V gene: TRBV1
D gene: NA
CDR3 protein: TSSHRDTGTSGGKYNEQF

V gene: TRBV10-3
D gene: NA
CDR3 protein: ATGSGANVLT

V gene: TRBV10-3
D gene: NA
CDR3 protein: AISVSTGLTEAF

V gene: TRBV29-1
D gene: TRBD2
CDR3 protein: SVGLAGGAHSGELL

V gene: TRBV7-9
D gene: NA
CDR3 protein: ASSPQGRDHINSPLH

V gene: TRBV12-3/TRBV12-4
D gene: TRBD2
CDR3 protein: ASSSTKTSGGTGANVLT

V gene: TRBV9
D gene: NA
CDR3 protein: ASSVGGTYETQY

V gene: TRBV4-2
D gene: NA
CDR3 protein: ASSQELQDFNQPQH

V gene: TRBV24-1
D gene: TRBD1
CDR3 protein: ASKRPDRDPTNEKLF

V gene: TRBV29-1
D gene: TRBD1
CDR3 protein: SVKGGAGYGYT

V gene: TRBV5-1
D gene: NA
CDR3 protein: ASKGTGMNTEAF

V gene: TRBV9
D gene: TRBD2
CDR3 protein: ASSVPSGGIVTGELF

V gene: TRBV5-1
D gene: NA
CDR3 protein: ASSSGLLQGDPLH

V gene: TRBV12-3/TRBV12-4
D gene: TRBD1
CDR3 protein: ASSSDNYRGLGETQY

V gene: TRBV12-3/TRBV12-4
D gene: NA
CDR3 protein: ASSLGARGNEKLF

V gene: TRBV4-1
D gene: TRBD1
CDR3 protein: ASSPPGDRASLHTEAF

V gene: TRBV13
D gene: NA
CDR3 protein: ASSTGLPTETQY

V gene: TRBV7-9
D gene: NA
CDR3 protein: ASSLGDGELF

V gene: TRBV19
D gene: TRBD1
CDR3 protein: ASRTTGTGDYEQY